These 29 T cell receptor beta chains originate from one sample sequenced in a study of shared clonotypes between healthy human individuals. Generated by immunoSEQ multiplex PCR, the TCRdb table keeps only in-frame clones and is missing some. The sample includes millions of clones, 85% to 95% of them seen just once. The naive CD8 fraction comprised CD45RO-negative cells positively selected for CCR7 and excluded terminally differentiated effector memory CD45RA+ cells. Sequencing was performed on naive CD8+ T cells from PBMCs. The source is a man between 18 and 29 years old in good health. Some clones in this sample may be carry-over from other donors' samples.

This chain links TRBV28 with TRBJ1-2, with D maybe TRBD1 (5 bases). The CDR3 consists of 16 residues. From germline, CDR1 is MDHEN and CDR2 SYDVKM. The V end was cut by 3 bases, the J end by 4 bases, with 18 bases between. CDR3 region: CASSFLLGGSGYGYTF. Here the CDR3 DNA reads TGTGCCAGCAGTTTCCTGCTCGGGGGATCGGGCTATGGCTACACCTTC.

This chain uses TRBV15 with TRBJ1-1; D ambiguous. V lost 1 base, J lost 1 base, and 10 bases lay in between. CDR3 length: 15 amino acids. CDR1 and CDR2 from the germline V gene are LNHNV and YYDKDF (reference sequence). CDR3 DNA sequence: TGTGCCACCAGCAGAGGGTCAGGAGCGAACACTGAAGCTTTCTTT. The encoded protein is CATSRGSGANTEAFF.

The chain links TRBV7-6 to TRBJ2-1, with 8 bases aligning to TRBD1. The CDR3 is 14 amino acids. The germline V gene has CDR1 SGHVS and CDR2 FNYEAQ. The trim removed 10 bases at V and 5 bases at J, leaving 10 bases unmatched. CDR3 DNA: TGTGCCACCCTTTCAAAGACAGGGGACAATGAGCAGTTCTTC. It specifies CATLSKTGDNEQFF.

The chain has TRBV4-3 and TRBJ2-1; D gene uncertain. Trimming pared 4 bases from V and 6 bases from J, leaving 13 bases between. Germline assignment: CDR1 LGHNA and CDR2 YSLEER. CDR3 length equals 14 residues. CDR3: CASSRLLFGNEQFF. CDR3 bases: TGCGCCAGCAGCCGCCTATTATTCGGCAATGAGCAGTTCTTC.

The chain is built from TRBV27 and TRBJ1-1, with TRBD1 identical over 8 bases. This CDR3 has 15 amino acids. V gave up 4 bases and J gave up 8 bases; unmatched junction bases: 12. In germline, CDR1 is MNHEY, CDR2 SMNVEV (reference sequence). The CDR3 sequence: CASSSRQTGGAEAFF. CDR3 nucleotide sequence: TGTGCCAGCAGTTCCCGGCAAACAGGGGGAGCGGAAGCTTTCTTT.

This clone was counted only a few times. The V gene is TRBV13, the J gene TRBJ1-1; D possibly corresponds to TRBD1 (5 bases). Germline-derived CDR1 and CDR2 are PRHDT and FYEKMQ (reference sequence). The CDR3 length is 12 residues. V gave up 11 bases and J gave up 6 bases, with 16 bases separating them. The CDR3 here is CAGREGRSEAFF. In nucleotides, the CDR3 is TGTGCCGGACGAGAGGGGAGGTCTGAAGCTTTCTTT.

The chain carries TRBV5-1 and TRBJ2-1; no definite D call. V was clipped by 1 base and J by 4 bases, with 12 bases between them. The CDR3 sequence is 15 residues long. Germline V gene lookup returns CDR1 SGHRS and CDR2 YFSETQ. The CDR3 sequence is CASSLSLGFYNEQFF. The CDR3 coding sequence is TGCGCCAGCAGCTTGAGCCTAGGCTTTTACAATGAGCAGTTCTTC.

The chain links TRBV4-3 to TRBJ2-1; 9 bases fit TRBD1. The CDR3 contains 16 residues. The germline V gene has CDR1 LGHNA and CDR2 YSLEER. Losses at the gene ends were 1 base for V and 7 bases for J; bases not matched to a gene: 8. The CDR3 here is CASSQVVGDRVNEQFF. The CDR3 DNA reads TGCGCCAGCAGCCAAGTGGTTGGGGACAGGGTGAATGAGCAGTTCTTC.

The chain employs TRBV7-6 and TRBJ2-1; 14 bases fit TRBD2. The V segment lost 5 bases and the J segment 2 bases; nucleotides outside the gene matches: 2. The germline V gene encodes CDR1 SGHVS and CDR2 FNYEAQ. The CDR3 sequence is 16 residues long. CDR3 sequence (DNA): TGTGCCAGCAGCCGGACTAGCGGGAGGACCTACAATGAGCAGTTCTTC. It codes for CASSRTSGRTYNEQFF.

In this sample, this clone turned up a few times. The genes are TRBV4-1 and TRBJ1-5; unclear D gene. Germline V gene data show CDR1 as MGHRA and CDR2 as YSYEKL. The CDR3 covers 15 residues. V lost 1 base to trimming and J lost 3 bases, with 10 bases between them. The CDR3 DNA follows: TGCGCCAGCAGCCAAGGGAACAGCCCCAATCAGCCCCAGCATTTT. As protein: CASSQGNSPNQPQHF.

This clone was found once. The J gene is TRBJ2-7, the V gene TRBV27; maybe TRBD1 (5 bases). Between the trimmed V and J ends, which lost 4 bases and 5 bases, there was a span of 15 bases. The germline V gene has CDR1 MNHEY and CDR2 SMNVEV (reference sequence). The CDR3 runs 14 residues. CDR3 nucleotides: TGTGCCAGCAGTTCCCTCGACAGAGGCAACGAGCAGTACTTC. Protein: CASSSLDRGNEQYF.

The chain links TRBV27 to TRBJ2-7, with 7 bases fitting TRBD1. Germline V gene sequence: CDR1 MNHEY, CDR2 SMNVEV (reference sequence). The J segment lost 2 bases and the V segment lost 5 bases, leaving 9 bases of the junction unmatched. This CDR3 comprises 15 residues. The chain's CDR3 is CASSEDRVMAYEQYF. DNA for the CDR3: TGTGCCAGCAGTGAAGACAGGGTAATGGCCTACGAGCAGTACTTC.

Worth noting for this clone: The identical CDR3 is also encoded by other nucleotide sequences in the sample. V is TRBV9 and J is TRBJ2-7, with 7 positions matching TRBD1. V lost 3 bases to trimming and J lost 4 bases; unmatched junction nucleotides: 4. Germline loops: CDR1 SGDLS, CDR2 YYNGEE. This CDR3 is built from 13 residues. The CDR3 reads CASSEGTAYEQYF. DNA of the CDR3: TGTGCCAGCAGCGAGGGGACAGCATACGAGCAGTACTTC.

The rearrangement joins TRBV9 to TRBJ2-3; 11 nucleotides agree with TRBD2. The V gene's germline CDR1 is SGDLS and CDR2 YYNGEE. The CDR3 consists of 17 residues. Trimming removed 0 bases from V and 0 bases from J; junction bases left unmatched: 3. The CDR3: CASSVDASGGSTDTQYF. CDR3 bases: TGTGCCAGCAGCGTAGACGCTAGCGGGGGGAGCACAGATACGCAGTATTTT.

Regarding this clone: This sample includes further DNA sequences coding for the same CDR3. This chain uses TRBV20-1 with TRBJ2-7; D uncertain. Germline CDR1 reads DFQATT; CDR2 reads SNEGSKA (reference sequence). V lost 3 bases, J lost 2 bases, and 2 bases lay in between. CDR3 length equals 10 residues. As DNA, the CDR3 is TGCAGTGCTAGGGCCTACGAGCAGTACTTC. It is translated as CSARAYEQYF.

J is TRBJ2-1 and V is TRBV29-1; D perhaps matches TRBD2 (5 bases). There are 11 residues in the CDR3. Trimming removed 1 base from V and 9 bases from J, with 7 bases in between. CDR1 is SQVTM, CDR2 ANQGSEA, per germline. CDR3 amino acids: CSVEVGIEQFF. DNA of the CDR3: TGCAGCGTTGAAGTCGGGATTGAGCAGTTCTTC.

J is TRBJ2-2 and V is TRBV9; a weak D match, TRBD1 (6 bases). V gave up 3 bases and J gave up 4 bases, with 10 bases separating them. This CDR3 comprises 14 residues. The V gene's germline CDR1 is SGDLS and CDR2 YYNGEE. CDR3 sequence (DNA): TGTGCCAGCAGCGCGACAGGAGCCACCGGGGAGCTGTTTTTT. Translation gives CASSATGATGELFF.

The J gene is TRBJ2-7, the V gene TRBV27; 7 bases are a match to TRBD1. CDR3 length: 16 residues. J lost 6 bases, V lost 4 bases, and 15 bases had no gene match. Germline V gene lookup returns CDR1 MNHEY and CDR2 SMNVEV (reference sequence). The CDR3, as DNA: TGTGCCAGCAGTTGGGTCCTGAACAGGGGACCCCTCGAGCAGTACTTC. Translated: CASSWVLNRGPLEQYF.

The rearrangement uses TRBV11-2 and TRBJ2-1; 8 nucleotides match TRBD1. This CDR3 spans 16 amino acids. CDR1 and CDR2 from the germline V gene are SGHAT and FQNNGV. V shed 5 bases, J shed 10 bases, and the junction held 16 bases outside the gene matches. CDR3 DNA sequence: TGTGCCAGCAGCACATCGCAGACAGGGGTTGCGTTCGAGCAGTTCTTC. Protein: CASSTSQTGVAFEQFF.

This chain connects TRBV6-5 to TRBJ2-5, with a possible D match to TRBD1 (7 bases). CDR1 and CDR2 (germline): MNHEY, SVGAGI. Trimming took 7 bases from V and 4 from J, leaving 13 bases between them. The CDR3 loop spans 13 amino acids. CDR3 in amino acids: CASTHRGGETQYF. CDR3 DNA: TGTGCCAGCACCCACAGGGGAGGAGAGACCCAGTACTTC.

V usage is TRBV7-2 and J usage is TRBJ1-1; D unresolved. V lost 5 bases and J 5 bases, leaving 15 bases between the germline ends. This CDR3 is built from 14 residues. In germline, CDR1 is SGHTA, CDR2 FQGNSA. The CDR3 here is CASSPSAGSTEAFF. As DNA, the CDR3 is TGTGCCAGCAGCCCCTCGGCAGGTTCTACTGAAGCTTTCTTT.

This clone was found once. The gene calls are TRBV6-4 and TRBJ1-1; 7 bases map to TRBD1. J gave up 6 bases and V 6 bases, and 10 bases lay outside the gene matches. Germline V CDR1 and CDR2: MRHNA, SNTAGT. The CDR3 has 14 amino acids. The CDR3 DNA reads as TGTGCCAGCAGAAAGGGGGCGGGTCTGGCTGAAGCTTTCTTT. It yields the protein CASRKGAGLAEAFF.

V is TRBV19 and J is TRBJ1-2; D unclear. The CDR3 has 13 amino acids. V was clipped by 5 bases and J by 5 bases, with 12 bases between them. CDR1 is LNHDA and CDR2 is SQIVND in the germline V gene (reference sequence). In nucleotides, the CDR3 is TGTGCCAGTAGTGGACCGCCTTGGTATGGCTACACCTTC. This codes for CASSGPPWYGYTF. Variable domain in full (rest from reference TRBV19 and TRBJ1-2): DGGITQSPKYLFRKEGQNVTLSCEQNLNHDAMYWYRQDPGQGLRLIYYSQIVNDFQKGDIAEGYSVSREKKESFPLTVTSAQKNPTAFYLCASSGPPWYGYTFGSGTRLTVV.

V gene TRBV12-5 combines with J gene TRBJ2-3, with D tentatively TRBD1 or TRBD2 (5 bases each). The CDR3 totals 14 residues. Looked up from germline, CDR1 is LGHNT and CDR2 is FRNRAP. Trimming removed 1 base from V and 6 bases from J, with 11 bases in between. CDR3 DNA: TGTGCTAGTGGTTTGGCGGGGACCGCGGATACGCAGTATTTT. Protein sequence: CASGLAGTADTQYF.

This clone showed up just once. The chain is built from TRBV27 and TRBJ1-2; D possibly corresponds to TRBD1 (5 bases). The CDR3 loop spans 13 amino acids. V lost 6 bases, J lost 8 bases, and 16 bases lay in between. The germline CDR1 and CDR2 sequences are MNHEY and SMNVEV (reference sequence). Here the CDR3 reads CASRGLLGDGYTF. In DNA, the CDR3 is TGTGCCAGCAGGGGCCTATTGGGGGACGGCTACACCTTC.

Comments on this clone: Other DNA sequences in the sample encode the same CDR3. The chain couples TRBV5-1 to TRBJ2-7, with unresolved D. V gave up 2 bases and J gave up 2 bases, with 8 bases separating them. The CDR3 totals 13 residues. Germline CDR1 SGHRS, CDR2 YFSETQ. The CDR3 region has the DNA TGCGCCAGCAGCTTTGGCAGTACCTACGAGCAGTACTTC. Its protein product is CASSFGSTYEQYF.

This clone is a singleton in its sample. This sample also contains other DNA sequences that code for the same CDR3. V gene TRBV27 combines with J gene TRBJ2-1; no reliable D call. Germline V gene lookup returns CDR1 MNHEY and CDR2 SMNVEV (reference sequence). V was pared by 3 bases and J by 1 base, with 10 bases between. The CDR3 has 15 amino acids. The CDR3 reads CASSLRGPSYNEQFF. DNA of the CDR3: TGTGCCAGCAGTTTGCGTGGACCATCCTACAATGAGCAGTTCTTC.

J is TRBJ2-1 and V is TRBV7-3, with 8 bases that match TRBD1. The CDR3 sequence is 16 residues long. V trimming: 5 bases; J trimming: 5 bases; junction bases outside the gene matches: 11. Germline-derived CDR1 and CDR2 are SGHTA and FQGTGA. This CDR3 is CASSRTGGSLNNEQFF. The CDR3 region has the DNA TGTGCCAGCAGCCGAACAGGGGGGTCCCTGAACAATGAGCAGTTCTTC.

In nucleotides, the CDR3 is TGTGCCAGCAGTTACTCGTTTCAGTACGAGCAGTACTTC. Residues: CASSYSFQYEQYF. This chain links TRBV6-6 with TRBJ2-7; D remains ambiguous. The ends were cut back, 0 bases at V and 4 bases at J, with 7 bases in the middle. The CDR3 is made up of 13 amino acids. Germline CDR1 reads MNHNY; CDR2 reads SVGAGI (reference sequence).